These T cell receptor beta chains were read from a single sample in a study of shared clonotypes between healthy human individuals. Some clones are missing from TCRdb's copy, which holds only in-frame ones; the method was immunoSEQ multiplex PCR. This table has more than 400,000 clones, approximately 84% appearing once. Sequencing input: PBMCs. The source of these receptors is a woman in her thirties or forties in good health. Some clones in this sample may be carry-over from other donors' samples. The CDR3 runs from the conserved cysteine through the conserved F or W. Clone size is stated in some rows and not others, as once, few, many or a class when expanded.

v_gene: TRBV7-9
abundance: .
CDR3aa: CASSLGPGSVNQPQHF

v_gene: TRBV4-1
abundance: .
CDR3aa: CASSQDPRGAGNTIYF

v_gene: TRBV27
abundance: .
CDR3aa: CASSAGQAYEQYF

v_gene: TRBV4-1
abundance: .
CDR3aa: CASSQGGQGKGGELFF

v_gene: TRBV7-8
abundance: .
CDR3aa: CASSSRQPNTEAFF

v_gene: TRBV2
abundance: many
CDR3aa: CASQRGSYEQYF

v_gene: TRBV2
abundance: .
CDR3aa: CASSLDRVPGTGELFF

v_gene: TRBV9
abundance: .
CDR3aa: CASSVAGGTGNEQFF

v_gene: TRBV9
abundance: .
CDR3aa: CASSQPPLFEQYF

v_gene: TRBV30
abundance: .
CDR3aa: CAWTRSRDQPQHF

v_gene: TRBV10-1
abundance: .
CDR3aa: CASSGQGASTDTQYF

v_gene: TRBV6-5
abundance: once
CDR3aa: CASRRTSGPWEQYF

v_gene: TRBV2
abundance: .
CDR3aa: CGSRWAGGAGGQFF

v_gene: TRBV5-4
abundance: once
CDR3aa: CASSPAAGALGANVLTF

v_gene: TRBV9
abundance: .
CDR3aa: CASKREQPQHF